These 15 T cell receptor beta chains were sequenced from one sample in a study of blood T cells in healthy people across ages (dated by TCRdb to 2013 to 2016). The library came from 5' RACE. TCRdb names Illumina HiSeq 2500 as the instrument used. The second PCR ran for roughly 7 to 11 cycles and used a J-beta primer mix along with a sample-barcoded 5' primer. TCRdb trimmed public reads at Q25 via fastp, called clones via MiXCR and kept in-frame beta chains. Every distinct CDR3 protein forms one entry, paired with its most common genes and DNA. The sample includes some 370,000 distinct CDR3 sequences, with roughly half observed a single time. 51% of the sample rests with the top ten. Specimen: blood. The receptor source for this set is a man aged 60-69 years in good health.

The V and J genes are TRBV20-1 and TRBJ2-2; no firm D call. The germline CDR1 and CDR2 sequences are DFQATT and SNEGSKA (reference sequence). V was clipped by 0 bases and J by 7 bases, with 18 bases between them. CDR3 length: 16 amino acids. CDR3 sequence reads: CSARDPRARKDGELFF. The DNA for the CDR3 is TGCAGTGCTAGAGATCCCCGCGCCCGGAAGGACGGGGAGCTGTTTTTT.

The chain recombines TRBV6-6 with TRBJ2-5; 7 bases agree with TRBD2. In germline, CDR1 is MNHNY, CDR2 SVGAGI (reference sequence). The CDR3 contains 15 residues. The J segment lost 11 bases and the V segment lost 5 bases, leaving 17 bases of the junction unmatched. The chain's CDR3 is CASSGGWGRGNEQYF. CDR3 DNA: TGTGCCAGCAGTGGGGGATGGGGGAGGGGCAATGAGCAGTACTTC.

The chain uses TRBV20-1 and TRBJ2-3, with a possible D match to TRBD1 (6 bases). Germline CDR1 DFQATT, CDR2 SNEGSKA (reference sequence). The CDR3 loop spans 15 amino acids. V lost 6 bases and J lost 0, with 16 bases in between. The CDR3 is CSAPWPDRSTDTQYF. CDR3 DNA: TGCAGTGCGCCCTGGCCCGACAGGAGCACAGATACGCAGTATTTT.

V gene TRBV11-3 combines with J gene TRBJ2-1; possible D gene TRBD2, 6 bases. In germline, CDR1 is SGHNT, CDR2 YENEEA. V was cut by 4 bases and J by 8 bases, with 18 bases left in between. The CDR3 has 15 amino acids. The CDR3 is CASSSPSTGEDEQFF. Here the CDR3 DNA reads TGTGCCAGCAGCTCCCCCAGTACCGGGGAGGATGAGCAGTTCTTC.

The genes are TRBV6-1 and TRBJ1-4; 7 bases line up with TRBD1. V trimming: 8 bases; J trimming: 6 bases; junction bases outside the gene matches: 12. The germline gives CDR1 MNHNS, CDR2 SASEGT. This CDR3 spans 15 amino acids. The CDR3 DNA reads TGTGCCAGCCGGATGACAGGGAGTGGGGATGAAAAACTGTTTTTT. Its protein product is CASRMTGSGDEKLFF.

This rearrangement joins TRBV3-1 to TRBJ1-2, with D perhaps matching TRBD1 (5 bases). V lost 4 bases, J lost 3 bases, and 9 bases lay in between. Germline CDR1 and CDR2: LGHDT and YNNKEL (reference sequence). The CDR3 spans 13 residues. The CDR3 region is CASSPGLYYGYTF. CDR3 sequence (DNA): TGTGCCAGCAGCCCGGGGCTCTACTATGGCTACACCTTC.

The chain joins TRBV6-2 or TRBV6-3 to TRBJ2-3; the match to TRBD2 covers 14 bases. CDR3 length: 16 amino acids. Per the germline V gene, CDR1 is MNHEY and CDR2 is SVGEGT. V lost 5 bases, J lost 6 bases, and 7 bases stayed unmatched. For the CDR3, the DNA is TGTGCCAGCAGTACCGGGACTAGCGGGAGACGGGATACGCAGTATTTT. It yields the protein CASSTGTSGRRDTQYF.

The chain joins TRBV21-1 to TRBJ2-4; the table's D call of TRBD1 was not tested on the DNA. TRBJ2-7 matches the DNA end more closely, so the J call is doubtful. TRBV21-1 is reported as a pseudogene. The CDR3 totals 15 residues. The chain's CDR3 is CASSSQGQGINEQYF. The CDR3, as DNA: TGTGCCAGCAGCTCCCAGGGACAGGGAATCAACGAGCAGTACTTC.

This clonotype was seen a single time. The chain links TRBV6-4 to TRBJ2-7; TRBD1 matches 10 bases. The CDR3 consists of 14 residues. From germline, CDR1 is MRHNA and CDR2 SNTAGT. CDR3 DNA: TGTGTGAACGACAGGGGGCCAAGACCCTACGAGCAGTACTTC. It is translated as CVNDRGPRPYEQYF.

The rearrangement joins TRBV7-2 to TRBJ1-5; D is uncertain. V was cut by 5 bases and J by 4 bases, with 6 bases left in between. The CDR3 is made up of 12 amino acids. CDR1 is SGHTA, CDR2 FQGNSA, per germline. The CDR3 region is CASSPWNQPQHF. CDR3 DNA sequence: TGTGCCAGCAGCCCGTGGAATCAGCCCCAGCATTTT.

V gene TRBV20-1 combines with J gene TRBJ1-1, with TRBD1 identical over 8 bases. The CDR3 contains 13 residues. Germline CDR1 reads DFQATT; CDR2 reads SNEGSKA (reference sequence). V lost 6 bases to trimming and J lost 4 bases; unmatched junction nucleotides: 7. The chain's CDR3 is CSARRDRTTEAFF. CDR3 coding DNA: TGCAGTGCAAGAAGGGACAGGACCACTGAAGCTTTCTTT.

J is TRBJ2-7 and V is TRBV28, with a possible D match to TRBD2 (6 bases). Germline V gives CDR1 MDHEN, CDR2 SYDVKM. The V end lost 4 bases, the J end lost 12 bases, and 25 bases lay between the germline ends. This CDR3 region has 15 residues. The CDR3 loop is CASSSAGTSAWDGYF. The DNA of the CDR3 is TGTGCCAGCAGTTCGGCCGGGACTTCGGCCTGGGACGGGTACTTC.

The V call is TRBV2, the J call TRBJ2-1; possibly TRBD1 for D (6 bases). Between the trimmed V and J ends, which lost 7 bases and 6 bases, there was a span of 19 bases. CDR1 and CDR2 from the germline V gene are SNHLY and FYNNEI. This CDR3 has 15 residues. The CDR3 here is CASTAQGVNLNEQFF. CDR3 bases: TGTGCCAGCACCGCACAGGGAGTAAACCTCAATGAGCAGTTCTTC.

This clonotype was picked up one time. The chain carries TRBV11-1 and TRBJ2-1; D is possibly TRBD2 (6 bases). CDR1 is SGHAT, CDR2 FQDESV, per germline (reference sequence). The CDR3 contains 15 residues. V was cut by 5 bases and J by 5 bases, with 16 bases left in between. Here the CDR3 DNA reads TGTGCCAGCAGCAGAGATAGCGGTGAAAACAATGAGCAGTTCTTC. It encodes CASSRDSGENNEQFF.

This clonotype was observed a handful of times. The chain carries TRBV21-1 and TRBJ1-2. TRBV21-1 is deemed a pseudogene. The CDR3 has 12 amino acids. The CDR3 sequence is CASSVAREGYTF. The CDR3 DNA reads TGTGCCAGCAGCGTAGCTCGGGAGGGCTACACCTTC.